This T cell receptor beta chain was captured in a study of glioma-infiltrating T cells. Using RNA template, CDR3s of TCR alpha and beta were amplified with iRepertoire arm-PCR. Each CDR3 protein gets one entry after TCRdb re-called the multiplex PCR reads with MiXCR. Of around 120,000 distinct CDR3 sequences in the sample, around 25% are singletons; the top ten hold over 25%. The ends were cut back, 11 bases at V and 5 bases at J, with 16 bases in the middle. From germline, CDR1 is SEHNR and CDR2 FQNEAQ (reference sequence). The CDR3 has 14 residues. This clonotype was observed a few times. The TCR was taken from a human donor with low-grade glioma or glioblastoma, undergoing nonglioma brain surgery, or in good health (not recorded which). The sequencing sample was made of glioma tissue, nonneoplastic brain tissue, or PBMCs (not recorded which). This chain connects TRBV7-9 to TRBJ1-6; a weak D match, TRBD1 (5 bases). The CDR3 DNA is TGTGCCTCCCGAATGACAGAGAATAATTCACCCCTCCACTTT. Residues: CASRMTENNSPLHF. Complete variable domain (other parts from reference TRBV7-9 and TRBJ1-6): DTGVSQNPRHKITKRGQNVTFRCDPISEHNRLYWYRQTLGQGPEFLTYFQNEAQLEKSRLLSDRFSAERPKGSFSTLEIQRTEQGDSAMYLCASRMTENNSPLHFGNGTRLTVT.